This T cell receptor (beta chain) was found in a study of PD-1 blockade in mismatch repair-deficient tumors. The method was immunoSEQ multiplex PCR; TCRdb's version includes in-frame clones alone and lacks a portion of them. The data hold 95,000 to 150,000 clones, with roughly nine tenths observed a single time. The germline CDR1 and CDR2 sequences are SGHAT and FQNNGV. The CDR3 covers 11 residues. Trimming removed 5 bases at V and 5 bases at J, with 6 bases between. TCRs were sequenced from three patients responding to pembrolizumab. The receptor's source is an adult with mismatch repair-deficient cancer. The chain couples TRBV11-2 to TRBJ2-5, with unresolved D. Specimen: peripheral blood, collected 44 weeks after starting pembrolizumab. CDR3 residues: CASSQAETQYF. As DNA, the CDR3 is TGTGCCAGCAGCCAGGCGGAGACCCAGTACTTC. Using reference TRBV11-2 and TRBJ2-5 for the parts outside the CDR3, the full variable domain is EAGVAQSPRYKIIEKRQSVAFWCNPISGHATLYWYQQILGQGPKLLIQFQNNGVVDDSQLPKDRFSAERLKGVDSTLKIQPAKLEDSAVYLCASSQAETQYFGPGTRLLVL.